This entry features one T cell receptor beta chain sequence. The V gene's germline CDR1 is LGHNA and CDR2 YSLEER. The length of the CDR3 is 17 residues. Between the trimmed V and J ends, which lost 4 bases and 6 bases, there was a span of 25 bases. PCR was performed using 60 Vbeta and 13 Jbeta primers. Method: immunoSEQ multiplex PCR; TCRdb's copy keeps in-frame clones and lacks some. This sample has 150,000 to 200,000 clones, with 82% found just once. This record comes from a study of cytomegalovirus exposure and HLA in healthy donors. Sequencing was performed on PBMCs. This chain connects TRBV4-3 to TRBJ2-7, with a tentative D call TRBD2 (6 bases). The receptor comes from a male donor in good health and CMV-seronegative. The CDR3 sequence is CASSLTRTGTLRFEQYF. CDR3 coding DNA: TGCGCCAGCAGCCTAACTCGAACCGGGACTCTTCGGTTCGAGCAGTACTTC.